This section outlines one T cell receptor beta chain sequence together with its context. The source of the sample is a study of blood T cell repertoires in COVID-19. Study information: Sites in the United States, Italy and Spain provided acute and convalescent COVID-19 samples. T cells, B-cell-depleted T cells, or PBMCs supplied cDNA or gDNA.

CDR1 MNHEY and CDR2 SVGAGI come from the germline V gene. V was trimmed by 6 bases and J by 6 bases, leaving 8 bases between them. This CDR3 has 12 amino acids. As handled by the study authors: Using reference gene primer amplification, nucleated cell counts were estimated. Libraries were prepared by immunoSEQ multiplex PCR; TCRdb keeps only in-frame clonotypes and omits some of them. From that table come the V and J calls and clone size; the DNA was used to work out D and trimming. The data contain about 85,000 clones, around 85% of them singletons. This sequence originates from a man aged 65 to 85 with acute or convalescent COVID-19. The chain links TRBV6-5 to TRBJ2-2, with D unclear. Sequencing input: peripheral blood. The CDR3 DNA reads as TGTGCCAGCAGGGAGATCTCCGGGGAGCTGTTTTTT. It is translated as CASREISGELFF.